This T cell receptor beta chain appears in the sequencing data of a study of cytotoxic CD8 clonotypes in ibrutinib-treated CLL. Sequencing used immunoSEQ multiplex PCR; TCRdb keeps in-frame clones, though not all of them. The sample carries a few hundred thousand clones, about 80% recorded once. This clone was found a few times. V lost 2 bases and J 4 bases, leaving 8 bases between the germline ends. Germline-derived CDR1 and CDR2 are MNHEY and SVGAGI. The CDR3 is 13 amino acids. V and J are TRBV6-5 and TRBJ1-2; D not resolved. The clonotype originates from a human donor with chronic lymphocytic leukemia. Source: PBMCs, taken before ibrutinib treatment. Written as DNA, the CDR3 is TGTGCCAGCAGTTACAGTGACATCTATGGCTACACCTTC. This codes for CASSYSDIYGYTF.